This T cell receptor beta chain was obtained from a study of CD8 T cells in Susac syndrome. Turning to the study itself: Sequenced Susac syndrome patients included 5 or 6 with clinically active disease and eight in remission.

Study-wide points: The number of individuals included in the study's TCR sequencing and HLA analysis was acknowledged as relatively small.

Trimming removed 6 bases from V and 7 bases from J; junction bases left unmatched: 6. There are 15 residues in the CDR3. Per the germline V gene, CDR1 is LGHDT and CDR2 is YNNKEL (reference sequence). With random hexamers, roughly 0.5 to 1 ug RNA was reverse transcribed. TCRdb reanalysed the immunoSEQ multiplex PCR reads using MiXCR and keeps one entry per CDR3 protein. The top ten clones hold approximately 0.42% of a sample with 70,000 to 85,000 distinct CDR3 sequences, 95% to 96% of them seen once. This clonotype was recorded once. Its antigen remains unknown. The authors negatively isolated CD8+ and CD4+ T cells and FACS-enriched TEMRA cells.

The TCR was taken from a human donor with Susac syndrome. Sequenced input: CD8+ T cells from PBMCs. V gene TRBV3-1 combines with J gene TRBJ2-2; the match to TRBD2 covers 12 bases. The CDR3 DNA is TGTGCCAGCAGACGACTAGCGGGAGATCACGGGGAGCTGTTTTTT. Translated: CASRRLAGDHGELFF.